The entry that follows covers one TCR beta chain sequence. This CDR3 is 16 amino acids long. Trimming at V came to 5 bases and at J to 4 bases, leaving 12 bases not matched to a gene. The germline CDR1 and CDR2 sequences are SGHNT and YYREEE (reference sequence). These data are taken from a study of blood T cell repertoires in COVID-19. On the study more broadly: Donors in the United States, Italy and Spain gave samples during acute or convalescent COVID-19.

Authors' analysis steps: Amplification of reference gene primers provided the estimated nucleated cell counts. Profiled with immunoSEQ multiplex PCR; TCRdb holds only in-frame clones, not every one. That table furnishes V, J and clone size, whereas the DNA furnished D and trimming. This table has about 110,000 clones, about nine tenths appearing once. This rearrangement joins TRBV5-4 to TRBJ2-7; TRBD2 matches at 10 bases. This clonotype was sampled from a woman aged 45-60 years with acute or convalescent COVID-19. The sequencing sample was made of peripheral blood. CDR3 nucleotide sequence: TGTGCCAGCAGTTTTTGGGGGGCTAGCGGGGGATACGAGCAGTACTTC. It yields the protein CASSFWGASGGYEQYF.